The 18 T cell receptor beta chains reported below all come from one sample, sequenced in a study of T cell repertoires in cytomegalovirus infection (dated by TCRdb to the late 2010s). The sequencer listed for this sample is Illumina HiSeq 1500. The public reads were quality trimmed at Q25 with fastp and then assembled into clones with MiXCR by TCRdb, keeping productive beta chains. Duplicate CDR3 protein sequences are folded into a single record with the most common DNA and genes. This sample holds fewer than 250,000 distinct CDR3 sequences; roughly 22% were observed only once. The ten largest clones add up to 18% of the sample. Sequencing was performed on CD8+ T cells from PBMCs. These receptors were collected from a human donor in good health (CMV status not recorded). Some clones in this sample may be carry-over from other donors' samples.

This chain connects TRBV4-2 to TRBJ2-1; 10 positions match TRBD2. The trim removed 3 bases at V and 6 bases at J, leaving 5 bases unmatched. The length of the CDR3 is 15 residues. Per the germline V gene, CDR1 is LGHNA and CDR2 is YNFKEQ. The CDR3 DNA reads TGTGCCAGCAGCCAGCTAGCGGGGGCCCTCAATGAGCAGTTCTTC. Its translation: CASSQLAGALNEQFF.

This clonotype was recorded a few times. V usage is TRBV7-4 and J usage is TRBJ1-1; tentative D call: TRBD1 (5 bases). There are 13 residues in the CDR3. Germline V gene data show CDR1 as SGHVT and CDR2 as SQSDAQ. Trimming removed 5 bases at V and 8 bases at J, with 15 bases between. In nucleotides, the CDR3 is TGTGCCAGCAGCCATTCCTGGGCAGGGGAAGCTTTCTTT. Encoded protein: CASSHSWAGEAFF.

This clonotype was detected many times. This chain connects TRBV6-2 or TRBV6-3 to TRBJ2-1; 7 bases match TRBD2. V shed 4 bases, J shed 5 bases, and the junction held 8 bases outside the gene matches. CDR1 is MNHEY and CDR2 is SVGEGT in the germline V gene. The CDR3 is made up of 15 amino acids. CDR3 bases: TGTGCCAGCAGTTTTGGACTAGAGCTTAACAATGAGCAGTTCTTC. This gives the protein CASSFGLELNNEQFF.

The chain combines TRBV19 with TRBJ1-1; a possible D gene is TRBD1 (5 bases). V dropped 7 bases and J dropped 5 bases, with 17 bases sitting between them. This CDR3 is built from 14 residues. The germline V gene encodes CDR1 LNHDA and CDR2 SQIVND (reference sequence). CDR3 nucleotides: TGTGCCAGTACCAGAGGCGGGGGGACGACTGAAGCTTTCTTT. Translating it yields CASTRGGGTTEAFF. Drawing the rest from reference TRBV19 and TRBJ1-1, the complete variable domain is DGGITQSPKYLFRKEGQNVTLSCEQNLNHDAMYWYRQDPGQGLRLIYYSQIVNDFQKGDIAEGYSVSREKKESFPLTVTSAQKNPTAFYLCASTRGGGTTEAFFGQGTRLTVV.

Turning to this clonotype: Being one base from a much bigger clone, this may be a read error. J is TRBJ1-3 and V is TRBV28, with 7 bases lining up with TRBD1. The germline V gene has CDR1 MDHEN and CDR2 SYDVKM. V was pared by 6 bases and J by 2 bases, with 4 bases of the junction left unmatched. The CDR3 runs 14 residues. The CDR3 reads CASSSTGTGNTIYF. CDR3 bases: TGTGCCAGCAGCTCGACAGGGACTGGAAACACCATATATTTT.

There are a few counts of this clonotype. The chain uses TRBV12-3 or TRBV12-4 and TRBJ1-1, with no clear D. Trimming pared 5 bases from V and 1 base from J, leaving 11 bases between. This CDR3 contains 14 residues. CDR3 amino acids: CASSGVTWNTEAFF. In DNA form, the CDR3 reads TGTGCCAGCAGTGGGGTCACATGGAACACTGAAGCTTTCTTT.

The V call is TRBV5-4, the J call TRBJ2-1; D is unclear. The CDR3 contains 12 residues. Germline assignment: CDR1 SGHNT and CDR2 YYREEE (reference sequence). Trimming stripped 2 bases from V and 6 bases from J, with 6 bases between. CDR3 in amino acids: CASSLSLNEQFF. The CDR3 nucleotides read TGTGCCAGCAGCTTAAGCCTCAATGAGCAGTTCTTC.

Details on this clonotype: Possible read error: a much larger clone is one base away. The chain recombines TRBV29-1 with TRBJ1-1; D remains ambiguous. In germline, CDR1 is SQVTM, CDR2 ANQGSEA. This CDR3 has 13 amino acids. Trimming took off 4 bases at V and 8 bases at J, with 17 bases between the two ends. In DNA, the CDR3 is TGCAGCGTTGTGGGGAGAGGAACCCGGGAAGCTTTCTTT. Translation gives CSVVGRGTREAFF.

The V gene is TRBV7-9, the J gene TRBJ2-7; the D gene is possibly TRBD2 (5 bases). This CDR3 has 14 amino acids. The V gene's germline CDR1 is SEHNR and CDR2 FQNEAQ (reference sequence). V dropped 7 bases and J dropped 2 bases, with 15 bases sitting between them. The CDR3 region is CASTRRTFPYEQYF. CDR3 in DNA: TGTGCCAGCACCCGTAGGACTTTCCCCTACGAGCAGTACTTC.

This clonotype was counted many times. The chain uses TRBV7-6 and TRBJ2-7; D perhaps matches TRBD1 (6 bases). This CDR3 is 13 amino acids long. Germline V gene data show CDR1 as SGHVS and CDR2 as FNYEAQ. Trimming removed 5 bases at V and 0 bases at J, with 8 bases between. Here the CDR3 reads CASSQGHSYEQYF. CDR3 DNA sequence: TGTGCCAGCAGCCAGGGGCACTCCTACGAGCAGTACTTC.

The chain couples TRBV28 to TRBJ2-7, with 9 bases fitting TRBD1. Germline CDR1 and CDR2: MDHEN and SYDVKM. This CDR3 is built from 16 residues. The ends lost 5 bases at V and 7 bases at J; junction bases unmatched: 15. The DNA of the CDR3 is TGTGCCAGCAGTAAAACCGGGACAGGGCAGTTCCGGGAGCAGTACTTC. Protein product: CASSKTGTGQFREQYF.

This clonotype was observed a handful of times. This CDR3 is CASRSGLAGLEEQFF. CDR3 coding DNA: TGTGCCAGCAGGTCGGGACTAGCGGGATTGGAGGAGCAGTTCTTC. The chain couples TRBV7-9 to TRBJ2-1; 13 bases match TRBD2. Germline trimming cut 6 bases from V and 10 bases from J; bases unmatched to any gene: 9. Germline V lookup: CDR1 SEHNR, CDR2 FQNEAQ (reference sequence). The CDR3 is made up of 15 amino acids.

The V and J genes are TRBV28 and TRBJ1-2, with unresolved D. CDR1 MDHEN and CDR2 SYDVKM come from the germline V gene. V lost 5 bases, J lost 8 bases, and 12 bases lay in between. This CDR3 is 12 amino acids long. The CDR3 loop is CASSPYIQGYTF. The CDR3 nucleotides read TGTGCCAGCAGTCCCTATATCCAGGGCTACACCTTC.

The chain recombines TRBV12-3 or TRBV12-4 with TRBJ1-5, with 7 bases lining up with TRBD1. The CDR3 consists of 12 residues. Trimming at V came to 6 bases and at J to 8 bases, leaving 4 bases not matched to a gene. The CDR3 is CASRATGEPQHF. CDR3 bases: TGTGCCAGCAGGGCAACAGGGGAGCCCCAGCATTTT.

A word on this clonotype: A junction end diverges from the germline sequence, so it may reflect a read error. V and J are TRBV12-3 or TRBV12-4 and TRBJ2-1; D might be TRBD1 (6 bases). There are 12 residues in the CDR3. This CDR3 reads CASSRPGQGPDF. In DNA, the CDR3 is TGTGCCAGCAGTCGCCCGGGACAAGGGCCCGACTTC.

The CDR3 spells CASSWAGWGTDTQYF. In nucleotides, the CDR3 is TGTGCCAGCAGTTGGGCGGGATGGGGCACAGATACGCAGTATTTT. This sequence joins TRBV6-5 and TRBJ2-3; TRBD2 is a possible D gene (6 bases). V lost 4 bases and J 1 base, leaving 12 bases between the germline ends. CDR3 length: 15 amino acids. Per the germline V gene, CDR1 is MNHEY and CDR2 is SVGAGI.

The chain links TRBV15 to TRBJ2-7; no definite D call. Trimming left V 0 bases short and J 3 bases short, with 12 bases between. Germline V gene sequence: CDR1 LNHNV, CDR2 YYDKDF (reference sequence). The CDR3 has 15 amino acids. This CDR3 reads CATSRDQGSYYEQYF. For the CDR3, the DNA is TGTGCCACCAGCAGAGATCAAGGCAGCTACTACGAGCAGTACTTC.

In its sample, this clonotype was seen many times. J is TRBJ1-2 and V is TRBV7-6, with a possible D match to TRBD1 (5 bases). Germline V gene lookup returns CDR1 SGHVS and CDR2 FNYEAQ. This CDR3 spans 17 amino acids. Between the trimmed V and J ends, which lost 4 bases and 8 bases, there was a span of 26 bases. The CDR3 DNA follows: TGTGCCAGCAGCTCGGGGCTTGGAGGGGCGCCTCTTGAGGGCTACACCTTC. This translates into CASSSGLGGAPLEGYTF.